This T cell receptor (beta chain) is drawn from a study of chemoradiotherapy in HPV16-positive cancers. The CDR3 is made up of 11 amino acids. The V end lost 4 bases, the J end lost 5 bases, and 6 bases lay between the germline ends. The V gene's germline CDR1 is SGHRS and CDR2 YFSETQ. Measured with immunoSEQ multiplex PCR; TCRdb has only the in-frame clones, and not every one. Among tens of thousands of clones, just under 80% were seen once, and the ten largest hold approximately 4.2%. J is TRBJ2-5 and V is TRBV5-1; no reliable D call. This receptor was obtained from a human donor with HPV-associated anogenital cancer. The sample in question was blood, obtained from a patient who underwent chemoradiotherapy. The CDR3 sequence is CASSTEETQYF. The CDR3 nucleotides read TGCGCCAGCAGCACCGAGGAGACCCAGTACTTC.